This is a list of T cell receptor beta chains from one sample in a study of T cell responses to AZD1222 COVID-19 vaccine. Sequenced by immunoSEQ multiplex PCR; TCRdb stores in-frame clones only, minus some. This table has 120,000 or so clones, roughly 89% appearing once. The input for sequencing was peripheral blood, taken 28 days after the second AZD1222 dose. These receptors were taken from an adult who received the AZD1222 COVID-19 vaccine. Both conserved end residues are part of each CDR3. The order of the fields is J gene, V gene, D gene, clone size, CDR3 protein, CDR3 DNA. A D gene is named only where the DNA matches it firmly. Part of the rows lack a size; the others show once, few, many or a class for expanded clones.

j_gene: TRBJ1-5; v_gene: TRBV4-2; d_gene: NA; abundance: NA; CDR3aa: CASSQEESQPQHF; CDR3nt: TGTGCCAGCAGCCAAGAGGAGAGTCAGCCCCAGCATTTT
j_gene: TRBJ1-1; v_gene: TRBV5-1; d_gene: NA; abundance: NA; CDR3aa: CASSLGVASEAFF; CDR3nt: TGCGCCAGCAGCTTGGGAGTGGCATCTGAAGCTTTCTTT
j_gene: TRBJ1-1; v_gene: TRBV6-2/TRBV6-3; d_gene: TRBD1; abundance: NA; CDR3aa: CASSYRLSGGSFEAFF; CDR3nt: TGTGCCAGCAGTTACCGGCTCTCAGGGGGTAGCTTTGAAGCTTTCTTT
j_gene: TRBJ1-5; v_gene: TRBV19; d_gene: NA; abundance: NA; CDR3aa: CASSSAINQPQHF; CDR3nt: TGTGCCAGTTCGTCTGCGATAAATCAGCCCCAGCATTTT
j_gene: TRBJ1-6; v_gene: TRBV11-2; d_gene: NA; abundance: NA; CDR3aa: CASSQSEGSPLHF; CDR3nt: TGTGCCAGCAGCCAGAGTGAGGGTTCACCCCTCCACTTT
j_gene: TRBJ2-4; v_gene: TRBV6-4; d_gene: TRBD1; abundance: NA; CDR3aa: CASSDSLGGQLAKNIQYF; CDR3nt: TGTGCCAGCAGTGACTCTTTAGGGGGCCAGCTAGCCAAAAACATTCAGTACTTC
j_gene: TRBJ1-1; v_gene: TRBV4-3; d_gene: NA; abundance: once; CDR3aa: CASSLYRVTEAFF; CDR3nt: TGCGCCAGCAGCCTGTACAGGGTCACTGAAGCTTTCTTT
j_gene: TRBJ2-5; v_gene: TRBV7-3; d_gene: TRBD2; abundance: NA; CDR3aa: CASSLLGREVGETQYF; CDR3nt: TGTGCCAGCAGCTTACTGGGGAGGGAGGTCGGAGAGACCCAGTACTTC
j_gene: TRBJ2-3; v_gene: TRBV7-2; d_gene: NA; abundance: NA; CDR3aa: CASSLIFSDTQYF; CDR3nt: TGTGCCAGCAGCTTAATATTTTCGGATACGCAGTATTTT
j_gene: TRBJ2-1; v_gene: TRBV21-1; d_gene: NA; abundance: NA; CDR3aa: CASSKTSGGPEGPYNEQFF; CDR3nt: TGTGCCAGCAGCAAGACTAGCGGGGGCCCCGAAGGACCCTACAATGAGCAGTTCTTC
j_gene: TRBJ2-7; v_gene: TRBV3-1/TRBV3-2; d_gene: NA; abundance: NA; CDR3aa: CLGSGGPSSYEQYF; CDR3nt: TGTTTGGGGTCCGGGGGGCCTAGCTCCTACGAGCAGTACTTC
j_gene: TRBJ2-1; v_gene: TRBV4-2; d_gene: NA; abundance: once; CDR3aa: CASSQAGRVGDNEQFF; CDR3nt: TGTGCCAGCAGCCAAGCGGGCAGGGTTGGGGACAATGAGCAGTTCTTC
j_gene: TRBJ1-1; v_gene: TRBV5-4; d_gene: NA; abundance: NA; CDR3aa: CASSLEVRGTEAFF; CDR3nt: TGTGCCAGCAGCTTGGAAGTCCGGGGCACTGAAGCTTTCTTT
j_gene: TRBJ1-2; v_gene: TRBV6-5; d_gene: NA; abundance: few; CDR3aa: CARTELYGYTF; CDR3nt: TGTGCCAGGACAGAGCTATATGGCTACACCTTC
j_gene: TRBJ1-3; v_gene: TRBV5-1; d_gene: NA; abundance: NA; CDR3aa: CASREDGNTIYF; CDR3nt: TGCGCCAGCAGGGAGGACGGAAACACCATATATTTT
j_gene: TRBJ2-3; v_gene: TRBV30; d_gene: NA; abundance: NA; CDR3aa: CAWSDRVSTDTQYF; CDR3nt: TGTGCCTGGAGTGACAGGGTTAGCACAGATACGCAGTATTTT
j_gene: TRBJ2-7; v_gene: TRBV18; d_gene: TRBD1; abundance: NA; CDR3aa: CASSPGTGGAGEQYF; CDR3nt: TGTGCCAGCTCACCAGGGACAGGGGGCGCGGGGGAGCAGTACTTC
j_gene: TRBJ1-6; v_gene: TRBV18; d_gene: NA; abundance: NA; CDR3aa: CASSPPVGRGAYNSPLHF; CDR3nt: TGTGCCAGCTCACCACCGGTCGGCAGGGGAGCCTATAATTCACCCCTCCACTTT
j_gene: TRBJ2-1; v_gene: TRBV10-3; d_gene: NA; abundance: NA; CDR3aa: CAISVEYNEQFF; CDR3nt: TGTGCCATCAGTGTGGAGTACAATGAGCAGTTCTTC
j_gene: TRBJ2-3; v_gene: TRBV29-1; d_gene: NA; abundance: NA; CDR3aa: CSVGLGEKLARTDTQYF; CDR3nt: TGCAGCGTCGGTTTGGGTGAAAAACTAGCCCGCACAGATACGCAGTATTTT
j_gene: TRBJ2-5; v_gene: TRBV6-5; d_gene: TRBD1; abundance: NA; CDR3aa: CATQGAGETQYF; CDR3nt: TGTGCCACACAGGGGGCGGGAGAGACCCAGTACTTC
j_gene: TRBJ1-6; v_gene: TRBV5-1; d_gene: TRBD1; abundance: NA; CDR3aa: CASSSGTVYNSPLHF; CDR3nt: TGCGCCAGCAGCTCGGGGACAGTCTATAATTCACCCCTCCACTTT
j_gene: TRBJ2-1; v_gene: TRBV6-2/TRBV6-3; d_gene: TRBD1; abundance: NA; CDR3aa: CASSYPDRGLYNEQFF; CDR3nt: TGTGCCAGCAGTTACCCGGACAGGGGGCTCTACAATGAGCAGTTCTTC
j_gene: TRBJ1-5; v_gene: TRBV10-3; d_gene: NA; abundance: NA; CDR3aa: CAISNDSPGGNQPQHF; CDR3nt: TGTGCCATCAGCAACGACAGCCCCGGGGGCAATCAGCCCCAGCATTTT
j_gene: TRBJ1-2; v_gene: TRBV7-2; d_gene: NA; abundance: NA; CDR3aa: CASSLTQGGYTF; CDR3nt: TGTGCCAGCAGCCTAACTCAAGGGGGCTACACCTTC
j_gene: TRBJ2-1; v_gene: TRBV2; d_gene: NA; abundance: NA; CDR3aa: CASSSVGGSYNEQFF; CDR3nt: TGTGCCAGCAGTAGTGTAGGGGGCTCCTACAATGAGCAGTTCTTC
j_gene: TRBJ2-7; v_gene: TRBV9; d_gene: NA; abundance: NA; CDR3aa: CASSVAAESSYEQYF; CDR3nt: TGTGCCAGCAGCGTAGCGGCGGAAAGCTCCTACGAGCAGTACTTC
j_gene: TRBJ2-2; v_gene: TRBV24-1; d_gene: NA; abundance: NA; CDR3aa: CATGSTGELFF; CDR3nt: TGTGCCACCGGGAGCACCGGGGAGCTGTTTTTT
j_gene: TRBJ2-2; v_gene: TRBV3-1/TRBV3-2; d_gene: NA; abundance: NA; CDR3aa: CASSQEGRRELFF; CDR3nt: TGTGCCAGCAGCCAAGAAGGCCGGAGGGAGCTGTTTTTT
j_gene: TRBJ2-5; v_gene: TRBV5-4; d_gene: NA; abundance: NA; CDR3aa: CASSLFGGMTQYF; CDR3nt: TGTGCCAGCAGCTTGTTTGGGGGAATGACCCAGTACTTC
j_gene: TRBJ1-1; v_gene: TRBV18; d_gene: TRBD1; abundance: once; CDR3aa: CASSQGANTEAFF; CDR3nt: TGTGCCAGCTCCCAGGGGGCCAACACTGAAGCTTTCTTT
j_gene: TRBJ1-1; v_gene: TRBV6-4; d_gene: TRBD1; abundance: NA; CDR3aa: CASRDRENTEAFF; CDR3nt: TGTGCCAGCAGGGACAGGGAGAACACTGAAGCTTTCTTT
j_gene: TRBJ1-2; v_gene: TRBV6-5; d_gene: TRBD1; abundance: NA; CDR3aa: CASSRGGPANYGYTF; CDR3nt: TGTGCCAGCAGTCGAGGGGGCCCCGCTAACTATGGCTACACCTTC
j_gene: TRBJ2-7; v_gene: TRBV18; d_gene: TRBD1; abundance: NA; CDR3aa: CASSATGGASYEQYF; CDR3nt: TGTGCCAGCTCAGCAACAGGGGGCGCTTCCTACGAGCAGTACTTC
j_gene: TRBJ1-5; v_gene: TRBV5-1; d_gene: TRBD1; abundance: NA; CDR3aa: CASSFGTDNQPQHF; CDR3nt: TGCGCCAGCAGCTTTGGGACAGACAATCAGCCCCAGCATTTT
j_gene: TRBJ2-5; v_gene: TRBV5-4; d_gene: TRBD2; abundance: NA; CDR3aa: CASSLDPGGRETQYF; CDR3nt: TGTGCCAGCAGCTTGGATCCGGGGGGGAGGGAGACCCAGTACTTC
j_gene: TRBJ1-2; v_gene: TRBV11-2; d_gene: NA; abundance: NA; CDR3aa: CASSLDSSSGGYTF; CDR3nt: TGTGCCAGCAGCTTAGACAGCAGCTCAGGGGGCTACACCTTC
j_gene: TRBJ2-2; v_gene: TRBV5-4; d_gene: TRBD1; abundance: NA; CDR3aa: CASSSGTEVAGELFF; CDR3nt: TGTGCCAGCAGCTCCGGGACAGAAGTAGCCGGGGAGCTGTTTTTT
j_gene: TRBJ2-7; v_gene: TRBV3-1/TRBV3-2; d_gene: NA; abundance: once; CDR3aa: CASSQDWDVDSEQYF; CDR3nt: TGTGCCAGCAGCCAAGATTGGGACGTCGACTCGGAGCAGTACTTC
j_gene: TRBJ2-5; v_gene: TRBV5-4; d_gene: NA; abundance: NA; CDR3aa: CASSLRAVGETQYF; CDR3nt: TGTGCCAGCAGCTTGCGGGCTGTTGGGGAGACCCAGTACTTC
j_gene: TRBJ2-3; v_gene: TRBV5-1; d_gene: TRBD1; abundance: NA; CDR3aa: CASSLEGRGRVDTQYF; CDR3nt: TGCGCCAGCAGCTTGGAGGGCAGGGGGCGGGTAGATACGCAGTATTTT
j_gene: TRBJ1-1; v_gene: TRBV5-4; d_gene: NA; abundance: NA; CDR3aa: CASSSPQGTNTEAFF; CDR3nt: TGTGCCAGCAGCTCACCTCAGGGCACGAACACTGAAGCTTTCTTT
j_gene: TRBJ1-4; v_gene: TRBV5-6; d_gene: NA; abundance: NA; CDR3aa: CASSRDKGRAVEKLFF; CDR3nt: TGTGCCAGCAGCCGGGACAAGGGGAGGGCCGTTGAAAAACTGTTTTTT
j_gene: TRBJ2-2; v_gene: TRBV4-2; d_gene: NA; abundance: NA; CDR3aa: CASSQDRGRGGELFF; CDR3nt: TGTGCCAGCAGCCAAGATAGGGGGAGAGGCGGGGAGCTGTTTTTT
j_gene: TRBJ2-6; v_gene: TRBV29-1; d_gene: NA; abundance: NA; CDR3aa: CSVEEWAAETSGANVLTF; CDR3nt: TGCAGCGTTGAAGAATGGGCAGCTGAGACCTCTGGGGCCAACGTCCTGACTTTC
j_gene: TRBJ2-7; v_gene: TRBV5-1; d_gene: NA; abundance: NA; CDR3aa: CASSLDTSESEQYF; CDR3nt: TGCGCCAGCAGCTTGGACACCTCAGAGAGCGAGCAGTACTTC
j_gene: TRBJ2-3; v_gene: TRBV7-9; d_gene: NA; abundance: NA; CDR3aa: CASSLTQGTDTQYF; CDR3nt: TGTGCCAGCAGCTTGACCCAGGGCACAGATACGCAGTATTTT
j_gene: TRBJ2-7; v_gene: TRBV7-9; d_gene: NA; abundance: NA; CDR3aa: CASIPRGGYEQYF; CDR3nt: TGTGCCAGCATCCCACGAGGGGGGTACGAGCAGTACTTC
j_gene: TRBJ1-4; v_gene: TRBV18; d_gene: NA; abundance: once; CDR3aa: CASSPLGLTPTNEKLFF; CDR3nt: TGTGCCAGCTCACCGCTGGGACTTACCCCAACTAATGAAAAACTGTTTTTT